This passage covers 3 T cell receptor beta chains from one sample sequenced in a study of T-cell reconstitution after alpha-beta-depleted transplantation in children. Unique molecular identifiers tagged the TCRbeta library. TCRdb analysed the PCR reads with MiXCR anew, one entry per CDR3 protein. The sample has about 600,000 distinct CDR3 sequences, roughly 24% seen once. The source material was PBMCs, mostly from graft donor cells, sampled 360 days after TCRalphabeta/CD19-depleted stem cell transplant. These receptor sequences come from a boy under two years old who had a stem cell transplant for acute myeloid leukemia, so the T cells may come from the graft donor.

This clonotype was found many times. This sequence joins TRBV2 and TRBJ2-7; TRBD2 is a possible D gene (5 bases). CDR3 length: 15 amino acids. Germline assignment: CDR1 SNHLY and CDR2 FYNNEI. V lost 4 bases and J 3 bases, leaving 16 bases between the germline ends. This chain's CDR3 is CASSGSQAALYEQYV. As DNA, the CDR3 is TGTGCCAGCAGTGGGTCTCAAGCGGCGCTCTACGAGCAGTACGTC.

This clonotype has a handful of counts. The V and J genes are TRBV20-1 and TRBJ2-1; no definite D call. CDR1 and CDR2 from the germline V gene are DFQATT and SNEGSKA (reference sequence). The CDR3 runs 14 residues. V lost 5 bases and J 0 bases, leaving 11 bases between the germline ends. The CDR3 DNA reads as TGCAGTGCTCTCCTCGCGAGCTCCTACAATGAGCAGTTCTTC. Translation gives CSALLASSYNEQFF.

This clonotype was seen only a few times. The chain has TRBV6-2 or TRBV6-3 and TRBJ2-1; weak D call: TRBD1 (6 bases). Trimming removed 4 bases from V and 4 bases from J, with 8 bases in between. The CDR3 has 13 residues. CDR1 is MNHEY and CDR2 is SVGEGT in the germline V gene. CDR3 region: CASSSGVYNEQFF. The CDR3 DNA reads TGTGCCAGCAGTTCAGGGGTGTACAATGAGCAGTTCTTC.